These T cell receptor beta chains were read from a single sample in a study of T cells expressing NK-cell markers. TCRdb re-called the 5' RACE reads, yielding one record per CDR3 amino acid sequence without DNA. The sample table includes some 280,000 distinct CDR3 sequences. The sample comprised blood T cells: a sorted CD56 or NKG2C T cell subset, CD4+ or CD8+ T cells, or bulk PBMC T cells (not recorded which). These receptors were collected from a man aged 18 to 35 in good health. The CDR3 runs from the conserved cysteine through the conserved F or W. Each record gives: CDR3 length, V gene, J gene, CDR3 protein.

15	TRBV7-8	TRBJ2-7	CASKLGDRGPYEQYF
16	TRBV7-2	TRBJ2-2	CASSLGGGWGVGELFF
16	TRBV5-5	TRBJ2-3	CASSLGSGPPTDTQYF
14	TRBV27	TRBJ1-5	CASSQKKGYQPQHF
12	TRBV6-2/TRBV6-3	TRBJ2-7	CAVKPPAGEQYF
14	TRBV7-2	TRBJ2-3	CAGPMVTGTDTQYF
16	TRBV5-8	TRBJ2-1	CASSLAGGHPYNEQFF
13	TRBV6-5	TRBJ1-6	CASNSQSNSPLHF
12	TRBV6-5	TRBJ2-3	CASRGVTDTQYF
14	TRBV7-9	TRBJ1-4	CASSRTGHSEKLFF
12	TRBV19	TRBJ1-1	CASSPGQAEAFF
13	TRBV24-1	TRBJ2-4	CATSDYQGNIQYF
14	TRBV5-1	TRBJ2-4	CASSVGTPRNIQYF
15	TRBV19	TRBJ2-3	CASSIGAGRTDTQYF
15	TRBV20-1	TRBJ2-5	CSARVSSGRVETQYF
13	TRBV10-3	TRBJ2-7	CAISMKGRDEQYF
14	TRBV12-3/TRBV12-4	TRBJ1-1	CASGAGRMYTEAFF
14	TRBV7-2	TRBJ2-5	CASSTNRGPETQYF